A selection of T cell receptor beta chains follows, all from one sample in a study of T-cell reconstitution after alpha-beta-depleted transplantation in children. One entry per CDR3 protein, called by TCRdb with MiXCR from the PCR reads. The repertoire includes fewer than 400,000 distinct CDR3 sequences, approximately 20% of them detected once, and approximately 10% sits in the top ten. The source was PBMCs, mostly from graft donor cells, collected 180 days after TCRalphabeta/CD19-depleted stem cell transplant. The receptors derive from a male patient younger than 18 who had a stem cell transplant for acute lymphoblastic leukemia, so the T cells may come from the graft donor. Each CDR3 is given with its conserved first and last residue. D genes are given only for firm matches. The size field is filled for only some rows; it gives once, few, many or a size class.

clone_size j_call v_call d_call cdr3_nt cdr3_aa
few TRBJ1-3 TRBV12-3/TRBV12-4 . TGTGCCACTAGGCTTTTCTCTGGAAACACCATATATTTT CATRLFSGNTIYF
. TRBJ2-7 TRBV7-9 TRBD1 TGTGCCAGCAGCTCCCTTCGGCAGGGGGCGCAAAACGAGCAGTACTTC CASSSLRQGAQNEQYF
. TRBJ1-4 TRBV20-1 . TGCAGTGCTCGGGACCAGGGACGAAGTGAAAAACTGTTTTTT CSARDQGRSEKLFF
. TRBJ2-7 TRBV19 TRBD2 TGTGCCAGTAGTACTTCCGCGGAGCGGGAAAGAGAACGCGAGCAGTACTTC CASSTSAEREREREQYF
. TRBJ2-2 TRBV5-1 TRBD2 TGCGCCAGCAGCTCCCTCATAGCGGGAGGGCCGAACACCGGGGAGCTGTTTTTT CASSSLIAGGPNTGELFF
. TRBJ2-3 TRBV6-5 . TGTGCCAGCAGTCCCCGCCCAGATACGCAGTATTTT CASSPRPDTQYF
. TRBJ2-7 TRBV4-1 . TGCGCCAGCAGCCCTGTTAGCGGCTCCTACGACCAGTACTTC CASSPVSGSYDQYF
. TRBJ2-7 TRBV5-1 TRBD1 TGCGCCAGCAGCTTCGGACAGGGGAACGAGCAGTACTTC CASSFGQGNEQYF
. TRBJ2-7 TRBV7-7 . TGTGCCAGCAGCTTATACGACGGGAGCTCCTACGAGCAGTACTTC CASSLYDGSSYEQYF
few TRBJ1-4 TRBV24-1 . TGTGCCACCAGTGACCCCTTCGGAAAACTGTTTTTT CATSDPFGKLFF
few TRBJ2-3 TRBV7-9 TRBD2 TGTGCCAGCAGCTCGGCCGGGACTAGCGGATCCTTAAATACGCAGTATTTT CASSSAGTSGSLNTQYF
. TRBJ2-1 TRBV20-1 TRBD2 TGCAGTGCCACACTAGCGGCCTACAATGAGCAGTTCTTC CSATLAAYNEQFF
. TRBJ2-3 TRBV24-1 . TGTGCCACCAGCCAGACAGACAATACGCAGTATTTT CATSQTDNTQYF
. TRBJ1-2 TRBV29-1 . TGCAGCGTTGAAAGACGCGGGTCGTCGGTCTATGGCTACACCTTC CSVERRGSSVYGYTF
few TRBJ2-1 TRBV5-6 TRBD2 TGTGCCAGCAGCTTCCGCCTAGCGGGATCAGGCAATGAGCAGTTCTTC CASSFRLAGSGNEQFF
. TRBJ2-4 TRBV10-3 . TGTGCCATCAGTGATGGGACGGTTGCCAAAAACATTCAGTACTTC CAISDGTVAKNIQYF
few TRBJ2-5 TRBV29-1 . TGCAGCGTTGATACGGTGGCAGGGGAGGACATTGAGACCCAGTACTTC CSVDTVAGEDIETQYF
. TRBJ2-3 TRBV11-1 TRBD2 TGTGCCAGCAGCTTAAAGATTCGGACTAGCGGGAGCTCCGGTACGCAGTATTTT CASSLKIRTSGSSGTQYF
once TRBJ2-1 TRBV7-9 . TGTGCCAGCAGCTATCGATTAGCGGCGACCAGCTACAATGAGCAGTTCTTC CASSYRLAATSYNEQFF
. TRBJ2-7 TRBV4-1 TRBD2 TGCGCCAGCAGCCAGCCCGGGACTAGCCCTTACGAGCAGTACTTC CASSQPGTSPYEQYF
. TRBJ1-4 TRBV2 TRBD1 TGTGCCAGCAGTGAAGAGGGACAGGGAAAACTGTTTTTT CASSEEGQGKLFF
once TRBJ2-5 TRBV12-3/TRBV12-4 . TGTGCCAGCAGTTTAGAAGTCGGCGGGGTCGGGACCCAGTACTTC CASSLEVGGVGTQYF
few TRBJ1-1 TRBV20-1 TRBD1 TGCAGTGCTCCCGGGACAGGGGGTCGGTCTCGCCACACTGAAGCTTTCTTT CSAPGTGGRSRHTEAFF
few TRBJ1-2 TRBV5-1 . TGCGCCAGCAGCGGAGGGACCTCCTATGGCTACACCTTC CASSGGTSYGYTF
. TRBJ2-7 TRBV3-1 . TGTGCCAGCGCACCGGGACTGGAATTATACGAGCAGTACTTC CASAPGLELYEQYF
few TRBJ2-1 TRBV12-3/TRBV12-4 . TGTGCCAGCAGGACGGGAGTCCACAATGAGCAGTTCTTC CASRTGVHNEQFF
once TRBJ1-1 TRBV7-9 TRBD1 TGTGCCAGCAGCCATCCAGTTTATCCAGGGGGCACTGAAGCTTTCTTT CASSHPVYPGGTEAFF
. TRBJ2-1 TRBV5-1 TRBD2 TGCGCCAGCAGCTGGGGACTAGCGGGAGGGGGTAATGAGCAGTTCTTC CASSWGLAGGGNEQFF
. TRBJ2-1 TRBV24-1 TRBD1 TGTGCCACCAGTGATTTAGGACAGGGGAGGAACTACAATGAGCAGTTCTTC CATSDLGQGRNYNEQFF
few TRBJ1-1 TRBV11-2 . TGTGCCAGCAGCTGGGGGGGGGAAAACACTGAAGCTTTCTTT CASSWGGENTEAFF
. TRBJ1-5 TRBV5-1 . TGCGCCAGCAGCTTGGAGGAGGGCAGTTCGCCCCAGCATTTT CASSLEEGSSPQHF
. TRBJ2-7 TRBV28 TRBD2 TGTGCCAGCGTAATTAGCGGGTACTCCTACGAGCAGTACTTC CASVISGYSYEQYF
few TRBJ2-3 TRBV24-1 . TGTGCCACCGCCTCCCGGGGAGATACGCAGTATTTT CATASRGDTQYF
many TRBJ2-5 TRBV12-3/TRBV12-4 . TGTGCCAGCAGTGGCCTACAGGGAAATCAAGAGACCCAGTACTTC CASSGLQGNQETQYF
. TRBJ2-1 TRBV25-1 TRBD2 TGTGCCAGCAGTGAATGGCTAGCGGTCTACAATGAGCAGTTCTTC CASSEWLAVYNEQFF
many TRBJ1-3 TRBV24-1 . TGTGCCACCAGTGATCCAGTTCGGACTGGAAACACCATATATTTT CATSDPVRTGNTIYF
many TRBJ2-5 TRBV5-1 . TGCGCCAGCAGCTCCTTAGTGACCGATAAAGAGACCCAGTACTTC CASSSLVTDKETQYF
. TRBJ1-3 TRBV7-9 . TGTGCCAGCAGCTTAGCGACTGGAAACACCATATATTTT CASSLATGNTIYF
. TRBJ2-7 TRBV11-2 . TGTGCCAGCAGCTTAGCAGCGGGTTCCTTCGAGCAGTACTTC CASSLAAGSFEQYF
few TRBJ2-1 TRBV24-1 TRBD2 TGTGCCACCAGTGGATGCCCCGAGGCGGGAGGGGTATGCTCCTACAATGAGCAGTTCTTC CATSGCPEAGGVCSYNEQFF
. TRBJ1-2 TRBV20-1 . TGCAGTGCTAGCCGGGAGAGCTATGGCTACACCTTC CSASRESYGYTF
few TRBJ2-3 TRBV7-8 TRBD2 TGTGCCAGCACCGGGACTAGCAAGGGTCCCGGCGCAGATACGCAGTATTTT CASTGTSKGPGADTQYF
few TRBJ1-1 TRBV29-1 . TGCAGCGTTAAACGTCCGGGTTACACTGAAGCTTTCTTT CSVKRPGYTEAFF
. TRBJ2-1 TRBV6-1 TRBD1 TGTGCCAGCAGTGAAGAGGACAGGCCGAAATACAATGAGCAGTTCTTC CASSEEDRPKYNEQFF
few TRBJ1-1 TRBV27 . TGTGCCAGCAGCCCCCCAGGGGCGGGTACTGAAGCTTTCTTT CASSPPGAGTEAFF
many TRBJ2-1 TRBV7-3 . TGTGCCAGCAGCTTAATGGCTAGCGGAGGGGGGTCCTACAATGAGCAGTTCTTC CASSLMASGGGSYNEQFF
few TRBJ2-7 TRBV9 . TGTGCCAGCAGCGGAGAGGGATCCTACGAGCAGTACTTC CASSGEGSYEQYF
. TRBJ1-4 TRBV4-1 TRBD1 TGCGCCAGCAGCCAAGATAGTAACAGGGGCGGTGAAAAACTGTTTTTT CASSQDSNRGGEKLFF
. TRBJ1-6 TRBV18 . TGTGCCAGCTCACCACCGAGGACGAGGGATTCACCCCTCCACTTT CASSPPRTRDSPLHF
. TRBJ2-3 TRBV5-1 . TGCGCCAGCAGCCCCCGGACAGTACCAGATACGCAGTATTTT CASSPRTVPDTQYF
. TRBJ2-7 TRBV5-1 . TGCGCCAGCAGCTTGGGGGGTAGCTGGTACGAGCAGTACTTC CASSLGGSWYEQYF
. TRBJ2-2 TRBV5-1 TRBD2 TGCGCCAGCAGCCTGGGTCGAAGGACTAGCGGAACCGGGGAGCTGTTTTTT CASSLGRRTSGTGELFF
few TRBJ2-1 TRBV10-3 TRBD2 TGTGCCATCAGCAAAAAGACTAGCGGGAGGGCCTTTGAGAATGAGCAGTTCTTC CAISKKTSGRAFENEQFF
few TRBJ2-1 TRBV6-1 . TGTGCCAGCAGTCCCTGGGCAACAAGGGAAGAGCAGTTCTTC CASSPWATREEQFF
few TRBJ1-2 TRBV20-1 TRBD1 TGCAGTGCTAGAGTTAACAGGGGTTCAAACTATGGCTACACCTTC CSARVNRGSNYGYTF